The 32 T cell receptor beta chains given below trace back to one sample, sequenced in a study of neoadjuvant nivolumab and ipilimumab in lung cancer. Here immunoSEQ multiplex PCR was the method, and the copy in TCRdb shows in-frame clones only, minus some. The sample includes a few thousand clones, more than 60% of them seen just once. Material: tumor tissue, obtained after neoadjuvant nivolumab, alone or with ipilimumab, at or shortly before surgery. These receptors all stem from an adult with non-small cell lung cancer.

The rearrangement links TRBV5-1 to TRBJ2-7; D might be TRBD2 (7 bases). Trimming shortened V by 0 bases and J by 5 bases, and 15 bases separated the two germline ends. CDR3 length: 15 amino acids. Germline CDR1 reads SGHRS; CDR2 reads YFSETQ. The CDR3 protein is CASSLVSGGRNEQYF. The DNA for the CDR3 is TGCGCCAGCAGCTTGGTCTCGGGGGGCAGGAACGAGCAGTACTTC.

The V gene is TRBV18, the J gene TRBJ2-5, with D unclear. V was shortened by 4 bases and J by 2 bases, with 2 bases between the two germline ends. Germline loops: CDR1 KGHSH, CDR2 LQKENI. The CDR3 loop spans 11 amino acids. In DNA form, the CDR3 reads TGTGCCAGCTCACGGCAAGAGACCCAGTACTTC. Protein sequence: CASSRQETQYF.

This clone came up once. The V and J genes are TRBV5-1 and TRBJ2-3, with 8 bases fitting TRBD1. CDR1 is SGHRS and CDR2 is YFSETQ in the germline V gene. This CDR3 is built from 14 residues. V lost 3 bases to trimming and J lost 4 bases; unmatched junction nucleotides: 4. The CDR3 loop is CASSSGQGSDTQYF. The CDR3 DNA sequence: TGCGCCAGCAGCTCAGGACAGGGATCAGATACGCAGTATTTT.

This clone rates as medium-sized. V gene TRBV6-5 combines with J gene TRBJ1-2, with 10 nucleotides matching TRBD1. Trimming took 2 bases from V and 7 from J; bases not matched to a gene: 7. The CDR3 extends over 15 amino acids. From germline, CDR1 is MNHEY and CDR2 SVGAGI. The CDR3 DNA reads as TGTGCCAGCAGTTACACCAAGACAGGGGGCGGTGGCTACACCTTC. Amino acids: CASSYTKTGGGGYTF.

The V gene is TRBV9, the J gene TRBJ2-3; the match to TRBD2 covers 7 bases. Unmatched junction bases numbered 7, after V lost 0 bases and J lost 6 bases. Germline-derived CDR1 and CDR2 are SGDLS and YYNGEE. The length of the CDR3 is 15 residues. The CDR3 region has the DNA TGTGCCAGCAGCGTAGTTGTCGGGGGGTCCGATACGCAGTATTTT. As protein: CASSVVVGGSDTQYF. Complete variable domain (other parts from reference TRBV9 and TRBJ2-3): DSGVTQTPKHLITATGQRVTLRCSPRSGDLSVYWYQQSLDQGLQFLIQYYNGEERAKGNILERFSAQQFPDLHSELNLSSLELGDSALYFCASSVVVGGSDTQYFGPGTRLTVL.

This clone occurred once. This chain joins TRBV10-3 and TRBJ1-5; 10 bases match TRBD1. CDR3 length equals 15 residues. The V gene's germline CDR1 is ENHRY and CDR2 SYGVKD. V lost 4 bases, J lost 6 bases, and 6 bases stayed unmatched. The CDR3 DNA is TGTGCCATCAGTGCTGGGACAGGGGCAACTCAGCCCCAGCATTTT. The encoded protein is CAISAGTGATQPQHF.

This chain links TRBV5-1 with TRBJ1-2; possibly TRBD1 for D (5 bases). The V end lost 0 bases, the J end lost 5 bases, and 11 bases lay between the germline ends. Germline CDR1 and CDR2: SGHRS and YFSETQ. The CDR3 has 14 amino acids. CDR3 coding DNA: TGCGCCAGCAGCTTGGTCGGGGGAAGTTATGGCTACACCTTC. Translating gives CASSLVGGSYGYTF.

This clone was seen more than once but under ten times. This chain links TRBV4-3 with TRBJ2-7; D unclear. The V gene's germline CDR1 is LGHNA and CDR2 YSLEER. Trimming left V 4 bases short and J 7 bases short, with 17 bases between. The CDR3 totals 14 residues. CDR3: CASSRGRTTEEQYF. The DNA of the CDR3 is TGCGCCAGCAGCCGGGGAAGAACTACGGAGGAGCAGTACTTC.

The chain employs TRBV6-5 and TRBJ1-5, with a weak D call TRBD1 (6 bases). Germline V CDR1 and CDR2: MNHEY, SVGAGI. V lost 6 bases and J 6 bases, leaving 9 bases between the germline ends. This CDR3 contains 12 residues. The CDR3 is CASRQGSQPQHF. In nucleotides, the CDR3 is TGTGCCAGCAGGCAGGGGAGTCAGCCCCAGCATTTT.

CDR3 bases: TGCGCCAGCAGCCTCTCCAACACCGCCCTTGGCTACACCTTC. Protein: CASSLSNTALGYTF. The chain employs TRBV4-3 and TRBJ1-2; D gene ambiguous. From germline, CDR1 is LGHNA and CDR2 YSLEER. This CDR3 has 14 amino acids. Trimming took 4 bases from V and 7 from J, leaving 16 bases between them.

This clone was seen only a few times. The chain uses TRBV27 and TRBJ1-1, with D hard to call. Germline-derived CDR1 and CDR2 are MNHEY and SMNVEV (reference sequence). The V end lost 5 bases, the J end lost 1 base, and 8 bases lay between the germline ends. This CDR3 comprises 13 residues. The CDR3 coding sequence is TGTGCCAGCAGTCACGGAGAGAACACTGAAGCTTTCTTT. Translation: CASSHGENTEAFF.

The rearrangement uses TRBV18 and TRBJ1-4, with 8 bases lining up with TRBD1. Unmatched junction bases numbered 8, after V lost 6 bases and J lost 5 bases. The CDR3 runs 15 residues. Germline lookup yields CDR1 KGHSH and CDR2 LQKENI. In DNA form, the CDR3 reads TGTGCCAGCTCCCTCTTGACAGGGGAAAATGAAAAACTGTTTTTT. This encodes CASSLLTGENEKLFF.

This chain connects TRBV20-1 to TRBJ1-1; D gene uncertain. V was trimmed by 4 bases and J by 4 bases, leaving 7 bases between them. Per the germline V gene, CDR1 is DFQATT and CDR2 is SNEGSKA (reference sequence). This CDR3 contains 11 residues. This chain's CDR3 is CSAKMGTEAFF. DNA for the CDR3: TGCAGTGCTAAAATGGGCACTGAAGCTTTCTTT.

This rearrangement joins TRBV4-1 to TRBJ2-7; the D gene is possibly TRBD1 (5 bases). The CDR3 has 16 amino acids. Trimming removed 0 bases at V and 1 base at J, with 13 bases between. Germline V CDR1 and CDR2: MGHRA, YSYEKL. The CDR3 spells CASSQEGRAISYEQYF. CDR3 DNA: TGCGCCAGCAGCCAAGAAGGCAGGGCAATATCCTACGAGCAGTACTTC.

The rearrangement uses TRBV11-2 and TRBJ1-2, with TRBD1 matching 10 bases. Germline V CDR1 and CDR2: SGHAT, FQNNGV. The V and J ends lost 0 bases and 3 bases, in that order; junction bases with no gene match: 10. There are 18 residues in the CDR3. CDR3: CASSLEAVRGQGDYGYTF. Written as DNA, the CDR3 is TGTGCCAGCAGCTTAGAGGCGGTTAGAGGACAGGGGGACTATGGCTACACCTTC.

This chain uses TRBV27 with TRBJ2-1; 15 nucleotides line up with TRBD2. The CDR3 loop spans 20 amino acids. The ends lost 2 bases at V and 3 bases at J; junction bases unmatched: 11. CDR1 is MNHEY and CDR2 is SMNVEV in the germline V gene (reference sequence). CDR3 sequence (DNA): TGTGCCAGCAGTTTAAAGGGCCCGGGACTAGCGGGGGGCTTCTACAATGAGCAGTTCTTC. Translating gives CASSLKGPGLAGGFYNEQFF.

V and J are TRBV6-4 and TRBJ2-1; 10 bases line up with TRBD1. After removal of 5 bases from V and 4 bases from J, the junction contained 5 bases not matched to a gene. The germline V gene has CDR1 MRHNA and CDR2 SNTAGT. This CDR3 spans 15 amino acids. The CDR3 sequence is CASSPTGGRYNEQFF. The CDR3 bases are TGTGCCAGCAGTCCGACAGGGGGCAGGTACAATGAGCAGTTCTTC.

The gene calls are TRBV7-8 and TRBJ2-7; 11 bases align to TRBD2. CDR1 and CDR2 from the germline V gene are SGHVS and FQNEAQ. Trimming cost V 5 bases and J 5 bases; bases outside gene matches: 8. This CDR3 contains 15 residues. The CDR3, as DNA: TGTGCCAGCAGCCTCCTGACTAGCGGGGCAGACGAGCAGTACGTC. Protein product: CASSLLTSGADEQYV.

This clone was seen a handful of times. The chain couples TRBV9 to TRBJ1-1, with D unclear. The CDR3 is made up of 14 amino acids. V lost 4 bases to trimming and J lost 0 bases, with 10 bases between them. Germline CDR1 SGDLS, CDR2 YYNGEE. In nucleotides, the CDR3 is TGTGCCAGCAGCCCCGGTAACCTGAACACTGAAGCTTTCTTT. Translating it yields CASSPGNLNTEAFF.

The rearrangement uses TRBV9 and TRBJ1-1; TRBD1 is a possible D gene (5 bases). The CDR3 has 14 amino acids. The ends were cut back, 9 bases at V and 1 base at J, with 16 bases in the middle. Per germline, CDR1 SGDLS and CDR2 YYNGEE. The CDR3 coding sequence is TGTGCCACCTCCCGGGGGGGAGCGAACACTGAAGCTTTCTTT. Translation: CATSRGGANTEAFF.

This chain uses TRBV6-1 with TRBJ2-2; TRBD2 matches at 13 bases. From germline, CDR1 is MNHNS and CDR2 SASEGT. V lost 8 bases, J lost 3 bases, and 0 bases stayed unmatched. The CDR3 loop spans 14 amino acids. The CDR3 is CASGLAGDTGELFF. CDR3 coding DNA: TGTGCCAGCGGACTAGCGGGGGACACCGGGGAGCTGTTTTTT.

The V gene is TRBV10-2, the J gene TRBJ1-4; a possible D gene is TRBD1 (6 bases). Germline V gene sequence: CDR1 WSHSY, CDR2 SAAADI. The CDR3 loop spans 16 amino acids. V dropped 6 bases and J dropped 0 bases, with 14 bases sitting between them. CDR3 in amino acids: CASREGTTTTNEKLFF. The CDR3 coding sequence is TGCGCCAGCAGGGAAGGGACAACAACAACTAATGAAAAACTGTTTTTT.

The chain employs TRBV11-2 and TRBJ2-3; D unresolved. The CDR3 covers 14 residues. V was pared by 5 bases and J by 1 base, with 10 bases between. Germline V lookup: CDR1 SGHAT, CDR2 FQNNGV. The CDR3 reads CASSPVQGTDTQYF. The CDR3 bases are TGTGCCAGCAGCCCAGTCCAGGGCACAGATACGCAGTATTTT.

The chain employs TRBV5-1 and TRBJ2-1; 11 nucleotides align to TRBD1. Germline CDR1 reads SGHRS; CDR2 reads YFSETQ. This CDR3 is built from 15 residues. Germline trimming cut 2 bases from V and 9 bases from J; bases unmatched to any gene: 7. The CDR3 DNA reads TGCGCCAGCAGCTTAAGGACAGGGGGCTCGAGTGAGCAGTTCTTC. The encoded protein is CASSLRTGGSSEQFF.

This clone has just a few counts. V is TRBV6-5 and J is TRBJ1-1, with 7 positions matching TRBD1. Germline V gene lookup returns CDR1 MNHEY and CDR2 SVGAGI. This CDR3 region has 15 residues. Germline trimming cut 0 bases from V and 8 bases from J; bases unmatched to any gene: 9. As DNA, the CDR3 is TGTGCCAGCAGTTACTCAAACATGGGGGACAGCGAAGCTTTCTTT. Its protein is CASSYSNMGDSEAFF.

The rearrangement uses TRBV7-2 and TRBJ2-1, with D perhaps given as TRBD1 or TRBD2 (5 bases each). Between the trimmed V and J ends, which lost 10 bases and 15 bases, there was a span of 31 bases. Germline assignment: CDR1 SGHTA and CDR2 FQGNSA. The CDR3 contains 15 residues. CDR3 DNA: TGTGCCACCACTTTTTCGGGACCGGCAGGGACCAGGTTGTTCTTC. Translating gives CATTFSGPAGTRLFF.

This clone was picked up a small number of times. The CDR3 reads CASSHTGPGNQPQHF. The DNA for the CDR3 is TGTGCCAGCAGCCACACCGGTCCGGGCAATCAGCCCCAGCATTTT. V usage is TRBV7-9 and J usage is TRBJ1-5; D remains ambiguous. CDR3 length equals 15 residues. Germline lookup yields CDR1 SEHNR and CDR2 FQNEAQ (reference sequence). V gave up 5 bases and J gave up 2 bases, with 13 bases separating them.

This chain links TRBV11-2 with TRBJ1-2; 9 bases match TRBD1. In germline, CDR1 is SGHAT, CDR2 FQNNGV. Germline trimming cut 0 bases from V and 4 bases from J; bases unmatched to any gene: 6. This CDR3 region has 16 residues. As DNA, the CDR3 is TGTGCCAGCAGCTTAGACTCCGGGACAGGGCCCTATGGCTACACCTTC. This encodes CASSLDSGTGPYGYTF.

This clone was seen just once. The chain couples TRBV5-1 to TRBJ1-2, with 7 bases that match TRBD1. CDR3 size: 17 residues. V was pared by 4 bases and J by 4 bases, with 16 bases of the junction left unmatched. Germline-derived CDR1 and CDR2 are SGHRS and YFSETQ. In DNA form, the CDR3 reads TGCGCCAGCAGCGCGCCACGGGACAGAGTTGTTAGCTATGGCTACACCTTC. Amino acids: CASSAPRDRVVSYGYTF.

This clone was seen only a few times. The V call is TRBV5-1, the J call TRBJ1-1; TRBD1 agrees at 8 bases. Germline V gene lookup returns CDR1 SGHRS and CDR2 YFSETQ. The CDR3 has 15 amino acids. The J segment lost 4 bases and the V segment lost 2 bases, leaving 7 bases of the junction unmatched. The CDR3 sequence is CASSFGQGLGTEAFF. The CDR3 DNA follows: TGCGCCAGCAGCTTCGGACAGGGTCTTGGCACTGAAGCTTTCTTT.

The V call is TRBV5-1, the J call TRBJ2-7, with D possibly matching TRBD1 (6 bases). The germline V gene encodes CDR1 SGHRS and CDR2 YFSETQ. The ends were cut back, 2 bases at V and 6 bases at J, with 9 bases in the middle. The CDR3 loop spans 12 amino acids. CDR3 nucleotides: TGCGCCAGCAGCTTTTGGGGGCGCGAGCAGTACTTC. Protein product: CASSFWGREQYF.

The V gene is TRBV10-3, the J gene TRBJ2-3, with 10 bases that match TRBD2. Per the germline V gene, CDR1 is ENHRY and CDR2 is SYGVKD. The trim removed 4 bases at V and 5 bases at J, leaving 9 bases unmatched. CDR3 length: 16 residues. CDR3 DNA: TGTGCCATCAGTGGAAGAGCGGGGGGGCAGGAAGATACGCAGTATTTT. Translated: CAISGRAGGQEDTQYF.